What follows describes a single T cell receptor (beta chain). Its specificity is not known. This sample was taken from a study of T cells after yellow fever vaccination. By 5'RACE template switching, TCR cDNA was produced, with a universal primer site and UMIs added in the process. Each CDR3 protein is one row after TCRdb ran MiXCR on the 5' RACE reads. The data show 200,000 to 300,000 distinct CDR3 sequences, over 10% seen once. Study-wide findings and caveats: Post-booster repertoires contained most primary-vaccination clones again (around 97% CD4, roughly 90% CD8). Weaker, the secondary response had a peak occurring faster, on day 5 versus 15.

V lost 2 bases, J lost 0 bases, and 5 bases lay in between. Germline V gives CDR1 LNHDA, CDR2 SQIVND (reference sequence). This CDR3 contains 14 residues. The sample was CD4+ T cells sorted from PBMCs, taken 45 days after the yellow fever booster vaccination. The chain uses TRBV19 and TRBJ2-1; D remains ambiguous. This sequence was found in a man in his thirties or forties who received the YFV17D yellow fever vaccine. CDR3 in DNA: TGTGCCAGTAGTATATCAACCTCCTACAATGAGCAGTTCTTC. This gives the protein CASSISTSYNEQFF. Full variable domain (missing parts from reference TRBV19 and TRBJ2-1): DGGITQSPKYLFRKEGQNVTLSCEQNLNHDAMYWYRQDPGQGLRLIYYSQIVNDFQKGDIAEGYSVSREKKESFPLTVTSAQKNPTAFYLCASSISTSYNEQFFGPGTRLTVL.